This TCR beta chain was identified during a study of shared clonotypes between healthy human individuals. Clones were read by immunoSEQ multiplex PCR, and TCRdb kept only the in-frame ones, dropping some. The sample has about 980,000 clones; over 75% are singletons. This CDR3 has 16 residues. The germline gives CDR1 MNHEY, CDR2 SVGAGI. J was trimmed by 4 bases and V by 0 bases; bases with no gene match: 4. The sequence derives from a young man in good health. What was sequenced was memory CD4+ T cells sorted from blood. The subset here: CD45RA-negative fraction. V and J are TRBV6-5 and TRBJ1-4; TRBD1 aligns across 8 bases. CDR3: CASSYSGTGNNEKLFF. Here the CDR3 DNA reads TGTGCCAGCAGTTACTCGGGGACAGGAAATAATGAAAAACTGTTTTTT.